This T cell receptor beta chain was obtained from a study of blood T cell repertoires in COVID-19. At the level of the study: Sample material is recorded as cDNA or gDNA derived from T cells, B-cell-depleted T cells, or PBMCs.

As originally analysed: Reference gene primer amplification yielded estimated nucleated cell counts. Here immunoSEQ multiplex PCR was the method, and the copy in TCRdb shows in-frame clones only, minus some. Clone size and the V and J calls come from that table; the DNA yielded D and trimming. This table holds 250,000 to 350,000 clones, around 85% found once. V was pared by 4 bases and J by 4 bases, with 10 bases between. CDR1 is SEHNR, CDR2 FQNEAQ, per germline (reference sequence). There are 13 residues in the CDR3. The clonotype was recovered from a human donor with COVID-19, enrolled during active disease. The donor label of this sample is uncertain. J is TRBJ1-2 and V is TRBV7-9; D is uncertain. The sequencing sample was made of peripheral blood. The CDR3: CASSSQEGYGYTF. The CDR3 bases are TGTGCCAGCAGCTCTCAGGAGGGCTATGGCTACACCTTC.